This T cell receptor (beta chain) emerged from a study of shared clonotypes between healthy human individuals. A remark on this clone: The antigen is unknown.

CD45RA+ naive and CD45RA-negative memory subsets were separated from CD4+ cells. CDR1 and CDR2 from the germline V gene are MNHEY and SVGAGI. CDR3 size: 14 residues. V dropped 5 bases and J dropped 9 bases, with 19 bases sitting between them. Study results and caveats: Rarefaction gave evidence that sorted-subset sequencing remained incomplete despite large depth.

In the original processing: Quality scores were absent from the junction-only immunoSEQ sequences, so filtering differed. Assay used: immunoSEQ multiplex PCR; TCRdb lists only in-frame clones, some missing. Clone size and the V and J calls come from that table; the DNA yielded D and trimming. The sample includes about 1 million clones, under 80% of them seen just once. What was sequenced was memory CD4+ T cells sorted from blood. Subset reported: CD45RA-negative fraction. The V gene is TRBV6-5, the J gene TRBJ2-5; either TRBD1 or TRBD2 may fit D (6 bases each). The source is a man in his late teens or twenties in good health. The CDR3 nucleotides are TGTGCCAGCAGTATGGGGGGCGGCAAGACTTCCCAGTACTTC. It codes for CASSMGGGKTSQYF.